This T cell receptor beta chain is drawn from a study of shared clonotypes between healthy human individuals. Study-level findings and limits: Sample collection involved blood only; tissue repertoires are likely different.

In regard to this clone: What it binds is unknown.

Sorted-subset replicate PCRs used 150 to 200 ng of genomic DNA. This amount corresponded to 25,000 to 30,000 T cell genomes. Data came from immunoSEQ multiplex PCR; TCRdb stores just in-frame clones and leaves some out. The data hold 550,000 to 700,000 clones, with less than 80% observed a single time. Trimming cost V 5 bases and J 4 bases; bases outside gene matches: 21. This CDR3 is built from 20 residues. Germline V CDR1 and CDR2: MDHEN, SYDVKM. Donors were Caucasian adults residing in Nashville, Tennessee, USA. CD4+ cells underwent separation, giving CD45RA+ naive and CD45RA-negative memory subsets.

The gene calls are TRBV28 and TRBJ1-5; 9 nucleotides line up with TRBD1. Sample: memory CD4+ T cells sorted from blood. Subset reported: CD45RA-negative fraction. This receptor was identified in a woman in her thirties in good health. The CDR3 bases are TGTGCCAGCAGTGTAACCCCCCTAGGTGGGACAGGGACCGCGAATCAGCCCCAGCATTTT. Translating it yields CASSVTPLGGTGTANQPQHF.